A single sample gave rise to the 18 T cell receptor beta chains below, sequenced in a study of blood T cell repertoires in COVID-19. Repertoires were generated with immunoSEQ multiplex PCR, while TCRdb's copy carries only in-frame clones and drops some. The repertoire has 260,000 or so clones, around 85% of them found once; the top ten carry under 3%. The sequenced sample consisted of PBMCs or T cells enriched from blood (not recorded which). Source of these receptors: a woman in her fifties or sixties who had recovered from COVID-19.

In this sample, this clone turned up a few times. The chain recombines TRBV6-1 with TRBJ1-2; 10 nucleotides agree with TRBD1. The germline V gene encodes CDR1 MNHNS and CDR2 SASEGT. V trimming: 2 bases; J trimming: 8 bases; junction bases outside the gene matches: 2. The CDR3 has 13 residues. CDR3 coding DNA: TGTGCCAGCAGTGAAAGGGACAGGGGCGGCTACACCTTC. This sequence encodes CASSERDRGGYTF.

J is TRBJ2-7 and V is TRBV28, with D uncertain. CDR3 size: 13 residues. Trimming removed 2 bases at V and 3 bases at J, with 8 bases between. Germline V gene lookup returns CDR1 MDHEN and CDR2 SYDVKM. CDR3: CASSLSVYYEQYF. The CDR3 nucleotides are TGTGCCAGCAGTTTAAGCGTCTACTACGAGCAGTACTTC.

In this sample, this clone turned up once. V usage is TRBV7-6 and J usage is TRBJ2-7, with TRBD2 identical over 10 bases. The germline gives CDR1 SGHVS, CDR2 FNYEAQ. With V trimmed by 5 bases and J by 3 bases, 7 bases remained unmatched. This CDR3 region has 15 residues. Here the CDR3 reads CASSLAGTSDYEQYF. CDR3 nucleotide sequence: TGTGCCAGCAGCCTCGCCGGGACTAGCGACTACGAGCAGTACTTC.

This sequence joins TRBV5-4 and TRBJ1-2; D is undetermined. Deletions cut 0 bases from V and 0 bases from J, with 3 bases between. CDR1 is SGHNT, CDR2 YYREEE, per germline (reference sequence). CDR3 size: 13 residues. Here the CDR3 reads CASSLDTNYGYTF. The CDR3 nucleotides read TGTGCCAGCAGCTTGGACACTAACTATGGCTACACCTTC.

As DNA, the CDR3 is TGTGCCAGCTCTCAAACTGATAACTATGGCTACACCTTC. Its protein product is CASSQTDNYGYTF. The chain carries TRBV18 and TRBJ1-2; no reliable D call. The CDR3 totals 13 residues. V lost 6 bases and J lost 1, with 9 bases in between. The germline V gene encodes CDR1 KGHSH and CDR2 LQKENI. Filled out from reference TRBV18 and TRBJ1-2, the complete variable domain reads NAGVMQNPRHLVRRRGQEARLRCSPMKGHSHVYWYRQLPEEGLKFMVYLQKENIIDESGMPKERFSAEFPKEGPSILRIQQVVRGDSAAYFCASSQTDNYGYTFGSGTRLTVV.

The J gene is TRBJ2-3, the V gene TRBV4-2; the D is unclear. The CDR3 is 14 residues long. Trimming pared 0 bases from V and 1 base from J, leaving 5 bases between. Germline CDR1 and CDR2: LGHNA and YNFKEQ. The CDR3 nucleotides read TGTGCCAGCAGCCAAGATTCGGGCACAGATACGCAGTATTTT. It specifies CASSQDSGTDTQYF.

The V and J genes are TRBV5-4 and TRBJ2-2, with 9 bases fitting TRBD1. Losses at the gene ends were 3 bases for V and 7 bases for J; bases not matched to a gene: 7. Per germline, CDR1 SGHNT and CDR2 YYREEE (reference sequence). The CDR3 has 15 residues. Written as DNA, the CDR3 is TGTGCCAGCAGCTCCGGGACAGGGACGATCGGGGAGCTGTTTTTT. Translating it yields CASSSGTGTIGELFF.

The chain uses TRBV30 and TRBJ1-4; D call uncertain. V was trimmed by 0 bases and J by 0 bases, leaving 5 bases between them. This CDR3 contains 14 residues. Germline CDR1 GTSNPN, CDR2 SVGIG (reference sequence). In DNA, the CDR3 is TGTGCCTGGAGTGTCTCGGCAACTAATGAAAAACTGTTTTTT. It is translated as CAWSVSATNEKLFF.

The chain joins TRBV7-2 to TRBJ1-2, with 9 nucleotides matching TRBD1. The CDR3 totals 15 residues. Germline values: CDR1 SGHTA, CDR2 FQGNSA. Trimming cost V 5 bases and J 7 bases; bases outside gene matches: 11. The CDR3 DNA reads as TGTGCCAGCAGCGCCTTAACAGGGGGCATCGGTGGCTACACCTTC. As protein: CASSALTGGIGGYTF.

The rearrangement links TRBV18 to TRBJ2-7, with 7 positions matching TRBD1. The germline CDR1 and CDR2 sequences are KGHSH and LQKENI. CDR3 length: 15 amino acids. Germline trimming cut 1 base from V and 1 base from J; bases unmatched to any gene: 4. The CDR3 protein is CASSPRGTDSYEQYF. The CDR3 DNA follows: TGTGCCAGCTCACCACGTGGGACAGATTCCTACGAGCAGTACTTC.

This chain connects TRBV4-3 to TRBJ2-1; 10 nucleotides match TRBD1. The CDR3 has 15 residues. The trim removed 0 bases at V and 6 bases at J, leaving 2 bases unmatched. Germline V lookup: CDR1 LGHNA, CDR2 YSLEER. The CDR3 DNA follows: TGCGCCAGCAGCCAAGAGGGGACAGGGGTCAATGAGCAGTTCTTC. This encodes CASSQEGTGVNEQFF.

This clone appeared a single time. The V and J genes are TRBV3-1 (or the pseudogene TRBV3-2) and TRBJ1-1, with 8 bases fitting TRBD1. The CDR3 length is 14 residues. The junction had 2 bases not matched to a gene; V was cut back by 1 base and J by 4 bases. Germline V gene data show CDR1 as LGHDT and CDR2 as YNNKEL (reference sequence). The CDR3 coding sequence is TGTGCCAGCAGCCAAGGACAGGGGAGCACTGAAGCTTTCTTT. Translated: CASSQGQGSTEAFF.

The CDR3 region has the DNA TGTGCCAGTAGTCCCCGGACAGGGATTCCCTACGAGCAGTACTTC. Residues: CASSPRTGIPYEQYF. The chain joins TRBV19 to TRBJ2-7; 8 nucleotides align to TRBD1. The CDR3 has 15 amino acids. Germline CDR1 LNHDA, CDR2 SQIVND (reference sequence). V shed 5 bases, J shed 2 bases, and the junction held 8 bases outside the gene matches.

This chain uses TRBV6-5 with TRBJ1-5, with D perhaps matching TRBD1 (6 bases). This CDR3 is 15 amino acids long. Trimming removed 6 bases at V and 0 bases at J, with 12 bases between. Germline-derived CDR1 and CDR2 are MNHEY and SVGAGI. The CDR3 is CASSRNRDSNQPQHF. The CDR3 DNA reads as TGTGCCAGCAGCCGTAACAGGGATAGCAATCAGCCCCAGCATTTT.

The rearrangement joins TRBV30 to TRBJ1-1; weak D call: TRBD1 (6 bases). V gave up 3 bases and J gave up 6 bases, with 11 bases separating them. The CDR3 has 12 residues. Germline lookup yields CDR1 GTSNPN and CDR2 SVGIG (reference sequence). CDR3 DNA sequence: TGTGCCTGGAGCCCCGGGACACCTGAAGCTTTCTTT. As protein: CAWSPGTPEAFF.

The V gene is TRBV11-2, the J gene TRBJ1-3; D unresolved. The CDR3 extends over 15 amino acids. Trimming removed 0 bases at V and 1 base at J, with 7 bases between. Per germline, CDR1 SGHAT and CDR2 FQNNGV. The CDR3 DNA sequence: TGTGCCAGCAGCTTAGATCCAGGTTCTGGAAACACCATATATTTT. Its protein product is CASSLDPGSGNTIYF. Full variable domain (remainder filled in from reference TRBV11-2 and TRBJ1-3): EAGVAQSPRYKIIEKRQSVAFWCNPISGHATLYWYQQILGQGPKLLIQFQNNGVVDDSQLPKDRFSAERLKGVDSTLKIQPAKLEDSAVYLCASSLDPGSGNTIYFGEGSWLTVV.

The chain is built from TRBV5-1 and TRBJ2-3; 8 bases line up with TRBD2. V shed 3 bases and J 5 bases; nucleotides not matched to a gene: 11. The CDR3 extends over 16 amino acids. Germline V gene lookup returns CDR1 SGHRS and CDR2 YFSETQ. In nucleotides, the CDR3 is TGCGCCAGCAGCTCGGGACTAGATTTTAGTCTAGATACGCAGTATTTT. Translating it yields CASSSGLDFSLDTQYF. Full variable domain (missing parts from reference TRBV5-1 and TRBJ2-3): KAGVTQTPRYLIKTRGQQVTLSCSPISGHRSVSWYQQTPGQGLQFLFEYFSETQRNKGNFPGRFSGRQFSNSRSEMNVSTLELGDSALYLCASSSGLDFSLDTQYFGPGTRLTVL.

CDR3 sequence (DNA): TGTGCCAGCAGTTTAGACAGAGTCTACGAGCAGTACTTC. Residues: CASSLDRVYEQYF. The rearrangement uses TRBV12-3 or TRBV12-4 and TRBJ2-7, with D uncertain. Trimming pared 1 base from V and 3 bases from J, leaving 7 bases between. The CDR3 has 13 residues.